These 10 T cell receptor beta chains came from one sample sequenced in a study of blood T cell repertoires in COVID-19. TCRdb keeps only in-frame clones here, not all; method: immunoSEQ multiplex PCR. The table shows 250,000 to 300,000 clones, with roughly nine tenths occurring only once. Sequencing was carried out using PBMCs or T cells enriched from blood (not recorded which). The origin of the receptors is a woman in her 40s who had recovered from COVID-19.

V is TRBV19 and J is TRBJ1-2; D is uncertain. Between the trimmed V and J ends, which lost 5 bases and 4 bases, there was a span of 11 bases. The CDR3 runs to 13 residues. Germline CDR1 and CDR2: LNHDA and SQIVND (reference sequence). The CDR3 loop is CASSLPGSYGYTF. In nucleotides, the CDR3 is TGTGCCAGTAGTCTCCCGGGGAGCTATGGCTACACCTTC.

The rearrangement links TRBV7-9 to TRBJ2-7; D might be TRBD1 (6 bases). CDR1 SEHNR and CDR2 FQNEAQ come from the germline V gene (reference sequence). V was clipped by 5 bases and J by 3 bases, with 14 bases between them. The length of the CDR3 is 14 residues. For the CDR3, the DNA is TGTGCCAGCAGCGATGGACAGACACGCTACGAGCAGTACTTC. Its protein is CASSDGQTRYEQYF.

For the CDR3, the DNA is TGCGCCAGCAGCTTGGTTGTAGGGGCTACAACTAATGAAAAACTGTTTTTT. This gives the protein CASSLVVGATTNEKLFF. The rearrangement joins TRBV5-1 to TRBJ1-4; possibly TRBD1 for D (5 bases). The CDR3 extends over 17 amino acids. Germline assignment: CDR1 SGHRS and CDR2 YFSETQ. Deletions cut 0 bases from V and 0 bases from J, with 12 bases between.

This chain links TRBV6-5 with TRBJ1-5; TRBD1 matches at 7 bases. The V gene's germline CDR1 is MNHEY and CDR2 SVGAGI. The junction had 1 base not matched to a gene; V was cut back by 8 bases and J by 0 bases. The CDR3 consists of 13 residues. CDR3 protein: CASRDSSNQPQHF. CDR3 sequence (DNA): TGTGCCAGCCGGGACAGTAGCAATCAGCCCCAGCATTTT.

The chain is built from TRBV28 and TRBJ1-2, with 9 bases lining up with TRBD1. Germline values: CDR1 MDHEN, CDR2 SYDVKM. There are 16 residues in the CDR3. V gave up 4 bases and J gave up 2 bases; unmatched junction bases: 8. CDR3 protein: CASSSHPGTGNYGYTF. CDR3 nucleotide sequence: TGTGCCAGCAGTTCACACCCCGGGACAGGGAACTATGGCTACACCTTC.

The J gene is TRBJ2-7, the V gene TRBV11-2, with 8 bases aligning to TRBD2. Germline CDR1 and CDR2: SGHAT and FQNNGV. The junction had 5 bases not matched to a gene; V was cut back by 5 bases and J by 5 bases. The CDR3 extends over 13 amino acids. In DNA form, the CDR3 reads TGTGCCAGCAGCCCGGGAGGGGTTGACGAGCAGTACTTC. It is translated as CASSPGGVDEQYF.

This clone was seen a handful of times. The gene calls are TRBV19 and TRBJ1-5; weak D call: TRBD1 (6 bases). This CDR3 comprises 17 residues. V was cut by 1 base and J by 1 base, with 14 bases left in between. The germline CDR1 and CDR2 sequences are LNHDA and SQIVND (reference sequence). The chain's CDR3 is CASSIGVRGGSNQPQHF. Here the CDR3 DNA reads TGTGCCAGTAGTATAGGTGTAAGGGGGGGAAGCAATCAGCCCCAGCATTTT.

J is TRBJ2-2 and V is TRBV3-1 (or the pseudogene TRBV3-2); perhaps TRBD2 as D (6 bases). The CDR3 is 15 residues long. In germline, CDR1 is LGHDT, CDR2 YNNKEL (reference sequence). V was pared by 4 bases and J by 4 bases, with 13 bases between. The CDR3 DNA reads TGTGCCAGCAGCCCAGGAGGGCCGGGCACCGGGGAGCTGTTTTTT. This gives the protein CASSPGGPGTGELFF.

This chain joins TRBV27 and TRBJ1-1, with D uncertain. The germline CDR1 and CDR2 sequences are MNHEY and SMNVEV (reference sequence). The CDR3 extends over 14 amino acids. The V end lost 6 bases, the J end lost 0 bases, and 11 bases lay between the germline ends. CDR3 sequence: CASSRPNMNTEAFF. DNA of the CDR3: TGTGCCAGCAGCCGTCCCAACATGAACACTGAAGCTTTCTTT.

CDR3 bases: TGTGCCAGCAGTGAGACAGCAAGCAATCAGCCCCAGCATTTT. Translation gives CASSETASNQPQHF. J is TRBJ1-5 and V is TRBV2; D perhaps matches TRBD1 (5 bases). The CDR3 is 14 amino acids. V lost 3 bases and J lost 1, with 7 bases in between. Germline V CDR1 and CDR2: SNHLY, FYNNEI.